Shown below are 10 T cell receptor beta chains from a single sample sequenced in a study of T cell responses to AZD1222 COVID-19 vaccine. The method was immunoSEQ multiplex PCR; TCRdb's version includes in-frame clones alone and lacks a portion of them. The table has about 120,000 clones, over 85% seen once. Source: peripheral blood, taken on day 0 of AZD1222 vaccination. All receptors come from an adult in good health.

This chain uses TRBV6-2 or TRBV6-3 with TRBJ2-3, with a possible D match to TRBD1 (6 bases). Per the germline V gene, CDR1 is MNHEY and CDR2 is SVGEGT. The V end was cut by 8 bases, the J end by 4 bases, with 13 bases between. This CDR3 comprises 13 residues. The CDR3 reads CASGRGGPDTQYF. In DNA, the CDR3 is TGTGCCAGCGGCCGAGGGGGACCAGATACGCAGTATTTT.

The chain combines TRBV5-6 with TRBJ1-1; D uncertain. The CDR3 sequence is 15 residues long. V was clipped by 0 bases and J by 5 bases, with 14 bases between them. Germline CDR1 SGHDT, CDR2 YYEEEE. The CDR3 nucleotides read TGTGCCAGCAGCTTGGGGCAGCTTACGGGGACTGAAGCTTTCTTT. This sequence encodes CASSLGQLTGTEAFF. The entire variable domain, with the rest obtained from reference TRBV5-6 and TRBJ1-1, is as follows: DAGVTQSPTHLIKTRGQQVTLRCSPKSGHDTVSWYQQALGQGPQFIFQYYEEEERQRGNFPDRFSGHQFPNYSSELNVNALLLGDSALYLCASSLGQLTGTEAFFGQGTRLTVV.

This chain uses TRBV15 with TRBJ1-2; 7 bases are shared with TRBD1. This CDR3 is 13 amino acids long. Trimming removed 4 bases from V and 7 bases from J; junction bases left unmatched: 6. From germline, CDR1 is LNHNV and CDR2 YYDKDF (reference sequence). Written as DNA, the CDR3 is TGTGCCACCAGCATCCGGACAGGCTCTGGCTACACCTTC. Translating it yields CATSIRTGSGYTF.

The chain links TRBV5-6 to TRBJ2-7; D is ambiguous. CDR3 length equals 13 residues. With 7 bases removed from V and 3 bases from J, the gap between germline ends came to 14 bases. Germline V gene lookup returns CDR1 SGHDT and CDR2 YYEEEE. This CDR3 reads CASSPGMGYEQYF. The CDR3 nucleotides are TGTGCCAGCTCCCCGGGTATGGGCTACGAGCAGTACTTC. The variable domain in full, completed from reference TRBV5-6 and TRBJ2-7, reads DAGVTQSPTHLIKTRGQQVTLRCSPKSGHDTVSWYQQALGQGPQFIFQYYEEEERQRGNFPDRFSGHQFPNYSSELNVNALLLGDSALYLCASSPGMGYEQYFGPGTRLTVT.

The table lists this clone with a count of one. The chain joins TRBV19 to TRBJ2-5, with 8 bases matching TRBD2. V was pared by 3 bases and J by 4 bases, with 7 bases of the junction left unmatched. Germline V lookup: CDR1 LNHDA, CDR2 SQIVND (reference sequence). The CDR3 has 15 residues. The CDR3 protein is CASSMWASGLETQYF. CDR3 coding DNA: TGTGCCAGTAGTATGTGGGCTAGCGGGCTAGAGACCCAGTACTTC. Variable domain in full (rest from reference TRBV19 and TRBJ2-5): DGGITQSPKYLFRKEGQNVTLSCEQNLNHDAMYWYRQDPGQGLRLIYYSQIVNDFQKGDIAEGYSVSREKKESFPLTVTSAQKNPTAFYLCASSMWASGLETQYFGPGTRLLVL.

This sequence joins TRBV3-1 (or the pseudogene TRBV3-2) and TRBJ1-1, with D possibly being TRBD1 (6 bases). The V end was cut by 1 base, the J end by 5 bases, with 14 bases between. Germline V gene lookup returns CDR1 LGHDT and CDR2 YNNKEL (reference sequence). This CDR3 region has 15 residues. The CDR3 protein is CASSQGLGGQTEAFF. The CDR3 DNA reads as TGTGCCAGCAGCCAAGGCCTAGGGGGGCAGACTGAAGCTTTCTTT.

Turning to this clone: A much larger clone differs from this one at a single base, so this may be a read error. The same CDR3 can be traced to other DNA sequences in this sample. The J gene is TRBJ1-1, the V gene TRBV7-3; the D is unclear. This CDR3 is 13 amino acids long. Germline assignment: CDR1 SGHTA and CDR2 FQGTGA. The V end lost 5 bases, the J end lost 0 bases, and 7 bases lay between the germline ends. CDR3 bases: TGTGCCAGCAGCCTAAGTGTGAACACTGAAGCTTTCTTT. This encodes CASSLSVNTEAFF.

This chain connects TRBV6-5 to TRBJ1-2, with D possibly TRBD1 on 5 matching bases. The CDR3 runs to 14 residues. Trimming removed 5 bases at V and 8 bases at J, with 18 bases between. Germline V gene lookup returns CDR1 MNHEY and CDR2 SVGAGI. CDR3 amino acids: CASSLPPGDAGYTF. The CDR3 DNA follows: TGTGCCAGCAGTCTCCCCCCGGGGGACGCGGGCTACACCTTC.

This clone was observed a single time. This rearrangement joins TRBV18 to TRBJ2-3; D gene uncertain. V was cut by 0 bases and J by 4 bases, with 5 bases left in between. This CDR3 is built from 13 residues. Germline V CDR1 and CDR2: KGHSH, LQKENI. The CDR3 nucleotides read TGTGCCAGCTCACCACCGAGTTCAGATACGCAGTATTTT. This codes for CASSPPSSDTQYF.

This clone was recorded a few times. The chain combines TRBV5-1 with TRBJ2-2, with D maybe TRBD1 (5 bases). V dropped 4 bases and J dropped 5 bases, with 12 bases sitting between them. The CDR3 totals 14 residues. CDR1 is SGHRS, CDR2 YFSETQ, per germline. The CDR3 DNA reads TGCGCCAGCAGCAGCTCGGCAGGGACCGGGGAGCTGTTTTTT. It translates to CASSSSAGTGELFF.